The entry below describes one T cell receptor beta chain. Its specificity is not known. Method: immunoSEQ multiplex PCR; TCRdb's copy keeps in-frame clones and lacks some. The data show tens of thousands of clones, around 83% seen once. This sample was included in a study of a mutant IDH1 vaccine in newly diagnosed glioma. Study overall: Prior therapy was radiotherapy, temozolomide, or both; most received both.

Time point denoted: week 47, end of study. A 20-mer mutant IDH1 peptide at 300 ug was injected subcutaneously with topical imiquimod. This CDR3 region has 14 residues. Trimming shortened V by 7 bases and J by 2 bases, and 12 bases separated the two germline ends. Germline loops: CDR1 MNHNS, CDR2 SASEGT. The sample in question was PBMCs, obtained from a glioma patient whose treatment included an IDH1 peptide vaccine. This TCR was sampled from a woman between 50 and 59 years old with glioma. V usage is TRBV6-1 and J usage is TRBJ2-4; no clear D. CDR3 nucleotide sequence: TGTGCCAGCACTCCCTGGGGAACCAAAAACATTCAGTACTTC. Protein: CASTPWGTKNIQYF.